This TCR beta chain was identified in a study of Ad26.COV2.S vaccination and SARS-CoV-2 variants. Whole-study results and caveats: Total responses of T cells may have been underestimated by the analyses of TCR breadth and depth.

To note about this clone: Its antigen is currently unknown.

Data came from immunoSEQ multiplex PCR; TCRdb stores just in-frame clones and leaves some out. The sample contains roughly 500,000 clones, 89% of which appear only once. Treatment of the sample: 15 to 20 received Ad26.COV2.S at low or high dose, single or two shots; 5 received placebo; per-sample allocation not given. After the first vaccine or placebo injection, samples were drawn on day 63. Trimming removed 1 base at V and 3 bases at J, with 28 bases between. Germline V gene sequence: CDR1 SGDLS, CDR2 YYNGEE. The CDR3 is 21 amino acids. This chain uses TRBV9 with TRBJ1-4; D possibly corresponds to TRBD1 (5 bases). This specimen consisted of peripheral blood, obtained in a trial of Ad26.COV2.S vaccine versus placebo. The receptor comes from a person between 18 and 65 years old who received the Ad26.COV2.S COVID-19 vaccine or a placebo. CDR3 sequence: CASSVKAGCRQLFSSNEKLFF. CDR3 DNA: TGTGCCAGCAGCGTAAAGGCGGGGTGTAGACAGCTATTTTCCTCTAATGAAAAACTGTTTTTT. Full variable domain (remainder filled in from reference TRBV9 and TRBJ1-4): DSGVTQTPKHLITATGQRVTLRCSPRSGDLSVYWYQQSLDQGLQFLIQYYNGEERAKGNILERFSAQQFPDLHSELNLSSLELGDSALYFCASSVKAGCRQLFSSNEKLFFGSGTQLSVL.